Listed here are 30 T cell receptor beta chains from one sample, sequenced in a study of blood T cell repertoires in COVID-19. Some clones are missing from TCRdb's copy, which holds only in-frame ones; the method was immunoSEQ multiplex PCR. This sample has about 62,000 clones, with around 84% found just once. The sample taken for sequencing was peripheral blood. The receptors stem from a man between 70 and 80 years old with acute or convalescent COVID-19.

The gene calls are TRBV9 and TRBJ2-5, with 15 bases fitting TRBD2. Germline loops: CDR1 SGDLS, CDR2 YYNGEE. The CDR3 has 16 amino acids. The V segment lost 3 bases and the J segment 2 bases; nucleotides outside the gene matches: 2. CDR3 DNA: TGTGCCAGCAGCGAGGGACTAGCGGGGGGACAAGAGACCCAGTACTTC. It specifies CASSEGLAGGQETQYF.

This sequence joins TRBV19 and TRBJ1-1, with TRBD1 matching over 7 bases. V lost 7 bases and J lost 5; bases outside the gene matches: 7. Germline assignment: CDR1 LNHDA and CDR2 SQIVND (reference sequence). The CDR3 consists of 13 residues. Here the CDR3 DNA reads TGTGCCAGTATAAAGACAGGGAGGACTGAAGCTTTCTTT. It specifies CASIKTGRTEAFF.

The V and J genes are TRBV15 and TRBJ1-1, with TRBD1 identical over 7 bases. Germline CDR1 and CDR2: LNHNV and YYDKDF (reference sequence). The trim removed 5 bases at V and 4 bases at J, leaving 10 bases unmatched. CDR3 length equals 15 residues. The CDR3 is CATSARQGGSTEAFF. The CDR3 bases are TGTGCCACCAGCGCCCGACAGGGCGGCAGCACTGAAGCTTTCTTT.

This sequence joins TRBV7-8 and TRBJ2-1, with 8 bases lining up with TRBD2. This CDR3 contains 17 residues. Germline trimming cut 5 bases from V and 7 bases from J; bases unmatched to any gene: 16. CDR1 and CDR2 from the germline V gene are SGHVS and FQNEAQ. The CDR3 DNA reads as TGTGCCAGCAGCCAAGGTGTCCGGGAGGGGTACATGAATGAGCAGTTCTTC. Translation gives CASSQGVREGYMNEQFF.

The rearrangement joins TRBV3-1 (or the pseudogene TRBV3-2) to TRBJ2-3; the D is unclear. Germline CDR1 reads LGHDT; CDR2 reads YNNKEL (reference sequence). Trimming removed 4 bases at V and 0 bases at J, with 5 bases between. This CDR3 comprises 13 residues. The CDR3: CASSLSSTDTQYF. The CDR3, as DNA: TGTGCCAGCAGCCTTTCTAGCACAGATACGCAGTATTTT.

The rearrangement joins TRBV25-1 to TRBJ2-1; 12 positions agree with TRBD2. Germline loops: CDR1 MGHDK, CDR2 SYGVNS. The CDR3 totals 16 residues. The V segment lost 4 bases and the J segment 6 bases; nucleotides outside the gene matches: 7. For the CDR3, the DNA is TGTGCCAGCAGTGCGCTAGCGGGAGGGCCACTCAATGAGCAGTTCTTC. Its translation is CASSALAGGPLNEQFF.

V and J are TRBV25-1 and TRBJ1-1; the D is unclear. CDR1 is MGHDK and CDR2 is SYGVNS in the germline V gene. This CDR3 region has 13 residues. V shed 5 bases and J shed 1 base, with 8 bases lying between them. In nucleotides, the CDR3 is TGTGCCAGCAGTAGAAGACAGAACACTGAAGCTTTCTTT. Its translation is CASSRRQNTEAFF.

This chain joins TRBV5-1 and TRBJ2-7, with TRBD1 matching over 7 bases. The CDR3 has 14 amino acids. The V gene end was trimmed by 4 bases and the J gene end by 4 bases; junction bases not matched to a gene: 8. Per germline, CDR1 SGHRS and CDR2 YFSETQ. The DNA of the CDR3 is TGCGCCAGCAGCACACAGGGGTGGGCTTACGAGCAGTACTTC. This encodes CASSTQGWAYEQYF. The variable domain in full, with the rest retrieved from reference TRBV5-1 and TRBJ2-7, is KAGVTQTPRYLIKTRGQQVTLSCSPISGHRSVSWYQQTPGQGLQFLFEYFSETQRNKGNFPGRFSGRQFSNSRSEMNVSTLELGDSALYLCASSTQGWAYEQYFGPGTRLTVT.

V usage is TRBV27 and J usage is TRBJ2-2, with a tentative D call TRBD1 (6 bases). There are 15 residues in the CDR3. V was clipped by 6 bases and J by 0 bases, with 11 bases between them. Per the germline V gene, CDR1 is MNHEY and CDR2 is SMNVEV (reference sequence). DNA for the CDR3: TGTGCCAGCAGGGTCGGGACATCGAACACCGGGGAGCTGTTTTTT. It is translated as CASRVGTSNTGELFF.

CDR3 sequence: CASTRLANHNEQFF. In DNA form, the CDR3 reads TGTGCCAGCACCCGACTAGCTAATCACAATGAGCAGTTCTTC. The chain has TRBV9 and TRBJ2-1; 7 bases match TRBD2. After removal of 6 bases from V and 5 bases from J, the junction contained 8 bases not matched to a gene. The CDR3 totals 14 residues. Germline V gene data show CDR1 as SGDLS and CDR2 as YYNGEE.

This clone was picked up one time. DNA for the CDR3: TGTGCCAGCAGCCGCCAATTCGGGACTAACACAGATACGCAGTATTTT. The encoded protein is CASSRQFGTNTDTQYF. V gene TRBV13 combines with J gene TRBJ2-3, with 7 bases matching TRBD2. The CDR3 sequence is 16 residues long. The J segment lost 2 bases and the V segment lost 5 bases, leaving 10 bases of the junction unmatched. Germline V gene data show CDR1 as PRHDT and CDR2 as FYEKMQ (reference sequence).

The chain joins TRBV7-9 to TRBJ2-7, with 7 bases matching TRBD2. Germline values: CDR1 SEHNR, CDR2 FQNEAQ (reference sequence). This CDR3 spans 13 amino acids. After removal of 6 bases from V and 6 bases from J, the junction contained 8 bases not matched to a gene. CDR3 sequence (DNA): TGTGCCAGCAGATCTAGCGGCCCACGCGAGCAGTACTTC. It is translated as CASRSSGPREQYF.

This clone was seen a single time. V is TRBV5-4 and J is TRBJ2-3; TRBD1 agrees at 7 bases. The CDR3 length is 14 residues. The V gene's germline CDR1 is SGHNT and CDR2 YYREEE (reference sequence). Trimming took 4 bases from V and 2 from J; bases not matched to a gene: 4. The CDR3 DNA reads as TGTGCCAGCAGCACGGACAGGCTCACAGATACGCAGTATTTT. This encodes CASSTDRLTDTQYF.

The chain recombines TRBV13 with TRBJ2-3; D is possibly TRBD2 (6 bases). The CDR3 covers 14 residues. The ends were cut back, 2 bases at V and 5 bases at J, with 11 bases in the middle. Germline CDR1 is PRHDT and CDR2 is FYEKMQ (reference sequence). This CDR3 is CASSLTRGRDTQYF. In DNA form, the CDR3 reads TGTGCCAGCAGCTTAACTCGGGGGAGAGATACGCAGTATTTT.

V usage is TRBV5-6 and J usage is TRBJ2-3, with D perhaps matching TRBD2 (7 bases). The CDR3 totals 16 residues. Trimming took off 0 bases at V and 3 bases at J, with 14 bases between the two ends. Germline V lookup: CDR1 SGHDT, CDR2 YYEEEE. The CDR3 nucleotides read TGTGCCAGCAGCTTGGTTGCGGGGGCAAGGACAGATACGCAGTATTTT. Translated, it gives CASSLVAGARTDTQYF.

The table lists this clone with a few counts. The genes are TRBV7-9 and TRBJ1-6; 7 bases are a match to TRBD1. The CDR3 extends over 14 amino acids. Trimming took 6 bases from V and 9 from J; bases not matched to a gene: 8. Germline V gene data show CDR1 as SEHNR and CDR2 as FQNEAQ (reference sequence). CDR3 residues: CASSLEGGSSPLHF. The CDR3 bases are TGTGCCAGCAGTCTAGAAGGGGGCAGTTCACCCCTCCACTTT.

J is TRBJ1-3 and V is TRBV15, with D hard to call. This CDR3 contains 16 residues. Trimming cost V 1 base and J 0 bases, with 10 bases left between them. Germline V gene data show CDR1 as LNHNV and CDR2 as YYDKDF (reference sequence). DNA of the CDR3: TGTGCCACCAGCAGAGGAGGACTCCGCTCTGGAAACACCATATATTTT. Translated, it gives CATSRGGLRSGNTIYF. Full variable domain (remainder filled in from reference TRBV15 and TRBJ1-3): DAMVIQNPRYQVTQFGKPVTLSCSQTLNHNVMYWYQQKSSQAPKLLFHYYDKDFNNEADTPDNFQSRRPNTSFCFLDIRSPGLGDTAMYLCATSRGGLRSGNTIYFGEGSWLTVV.

The chain carries TRBV6-5 and TRBJ1-4; D is uncertain. This CDR3 contains 13 residues. Between the trimmed V and J ends, which lost 5 bases and 6 bases, there was a span of 10 bases. CDR1 MNHEY and CDR2 SVGAGI come from the germline V gene. Here the CDR3 DNA reads TGTGCCAGCAGTATAAGGGAGTATGAAAAACTGTTTTTT. Amino acid sequence: CASSIREYEKLFF.

This rearrangement joins TRBV28 to TRBJ1-5; tentatively, D is TRBD1 (6 bases). The CDR3 is 12 amino acids. The germline V gene encodes CDR1 MDHEN and CDR2 SYDVKM. Trimming stripped 8 bases from V and 6 bases from J, with 11 bases between. CDR3 DNA sequence: TGTGCCAGCCACAGGGTCACTCAGCCCCAGCATTTT. Amino acids: CASHRVTQPQHF.

This rearrangement joins TRBV3-1 (or the pseudogene TRBV3-2) to TRBJ2-3, with 12 bases that match TRBD2. The CDR3 totals 18 residues. From germline, CDR1 is LGHDT and CDR2 YNNKEL (reference sequence). Trimming took 4 bases from V and 6 from J; bases not matched to a gene: 14. CDR3 nucleotides: TGTGCCAGCAGCCGGAAAGGAGCTAGCGGGGGGGTTCTGGATACGCAGTATTTT. Translated: CASSRKGASGGVLDTQYF.

The chain carries TRBV6-4 and TRBJ1-2, with TRBD1 matching over 7 bases. Looked up from germline, CDR1 is MRHNA and CDR2 is SNTAGT. This CDR3 region has 14 residues. The trim removed 7 bases at V and 8 bases at J, leaving 13 bases unmatched. Here the CDR3 DNA reads TGTGCCAGCAATCCGACAGGGTCGGGCAGGGGCTACACCTTC. Amino acids: CASNPTGSGRGYTF.

The gene calls are TRBV9 and TRBJ2-5; 7 bases align to TRBD2. The CDR3 runs 14 residues. Germline V lookup: CDR1 SGDLS, CDR2 YYNGEE. The V gene end was trimmed by 1 base and the J gene end by 4 bases; junction bases not matched to a gene: 4. The CDR3 DNA is TGTGCCAGCAGCGTATCCGGGGAGGGAGAGACCCAGTACTTC. Its protein is CASSVSGEGETQYF.

V usage is TRBV29-1 and J usage is TRBJ2-1; 7 nucleotides agree with TRBD2. Germline assignment: CDR1 SQVTM and CDR2 ANQGSEA. V dropped 4 bases and J dropped 3; count of bases not matched to a gene: 3. The CDR3 is made up of 13 amino acids. Here the CDR3 reads CSVGGSNYNEQFF. The CDR3 DNA is TGCAGCGTTGGCGGGAGCAACTACAATGAGCAGTTCTTC.

This clone showed up just once. The rearrangement joins TRBV5-1 to TRBJ2-2; D unclear. Between the trimmed V and J ends, which lost 5 bases and 1 base, there was a span of 15 bases. This CDR3 has 16 amino acids. The germline CDR1 and CDR2 sequences are SGHRS and YFSETQ. CDR3 DNA: TGCGCCAGCAGTACCCTTTGGCAGAAGAACACCGGGGAGCTGTTTTTT. This codes for CASSTLWQKNTGELFF.

The chain links TRBV13 to TRBJ2-7; 8 bases align to TRBD2. Trimming removed 5 bases from V and 5 bases from J; junction bases left unmatched: 8. Per the germline V gene, CDR1 is PRHDT and CDR2 is FYEKMQ (reference sequence). The CDR3 covers 14 residues. This chain's CDR3 is CASSTQAGADEQYF. The CDR3 DNA follows: TGTGCCAGCAGCACCCAAGCGGGAGCGGACGAGCAGTACTTC.

This clone has a single count. V is TRBV7-9 and J is TRBJ2-7; D is perhaps TRBD1 (6 bases). CDR3 length: 14 residues. Deletions cut 9 bases from V and 0 bases from J, with 15 bases between. Germline V gene data show CDR1 as SEHNR and CDR2 as FQNEAQ (reference sequence). The CDR3 nucleotides read TGTGCCAGTCTACCCCGGGACAACTCCTACGAGCAGTACTTC. Translated: CASLPRDNSYEQYF.

CDR3 coding DNA: TGTGCCAGCAGCTTTAACCGGGACAGCCTTTCACCCCTCCACTTT. Its protein product is CASSFNRDSLSPLHF. The V and J genes are TRBV7-9 and TRBJ1-6; TRBD1 matches 7 bases. CDR3 size: 15 residues. The junction had 8 bases not matched to a gene; V was cut back by 3 bases and J by 9 bases. CDR1 and CDR2 (germline): SEHNR, FQNEAQ (reference sequence).

The chain is built from TRBV19 and TRBJ2-1; 10 positions agree with TRBD2. Losses at the gene ends were 9 bases for V and 2 bases for J; bases not matched to a gene: 7. Germline CDR1 reads LNHDA; CDR2 reads SQIVND (reference sequence). The CDR3 runs 15 residues. The CDR3, as DNA: TGTGCCAGCAAAATGACTAGCGGGCCCTACAATGAGCAGTTCTTC. Its translation is CASKMTSGPYNEQFF. Drawing the rest from reference TRBV19 and TRBJ2-1, the complete variable domain is DGGITQSPKYLFRKEGQNVTLSCEQNLNHDAMYWYRQDPGQGLRLIYYSQIVNDFQKGDIAEGYSVSREKKESFPLTVTSAQKNPTAFYLCASKMTSGPYNEQFFGPGTRLTVL.

The chain recombines TRBV5-8 with TRBJ2-2, with 7 bases fitting TRBD1. The CDR3 covers 17 residues. Looked up from germline, CDR1 is SGHTS and CDR2 is YDEGEE. V gave up 0 bases and J gave up 0 bases; unmatched junction bases: 5. The CDR3 region is CASSLVGTAANTGELFF. CDR3 DNA: TGTGCCAGCAGCTTGGTGGGGACAGCGGCGAACACCGGGGAGCTGTTTTTT.

This clone has only a few counts. J is TRBJ2-3 and V is TRBV11-3, with unresolved D. V was cut by 0 bases and J by 2 bases, with 6 bases left in between. The CDR3 is made up of 14 amino acids. Germline V gene lookup returns CDR1 SGHNT and CDR2 YENEEA. The CDR3 loop is CASSLDSFTDTQYF. In DNA, the CDR3 is TGTGCCAGCAGCTTAGACTCGTTCACAGATACGCAGTATTTT.